Shown below are 10 T cell receptor beta chains from a single sample sequenced in a study of CD8+ T cells in alopecia areata. cDNA reverse transcribed from extracted RNA served as the sequencing template. Produced via immunoSEQ multiplex PCR; TCRdb's table is partial and in-frame only. The repertoire has about 200,000 clones, more than 50% of them found once; the top ten carry 4.5% to 6%. Material for sequencing was CD8+ T cells sorted from blood. The receptors stem from a human donor in good health.

This clone was found a few times. This chain uses TRBV12-5 with TRBJ2-1, with unresolved D. The CDR3 totals 11 residues. Per germline, CDR1 LGHNT and CDR2 FRNRAP. With 3 bases removed from V and 8 bases from J, the gap between germline ends came to 5 bases. CDR3 in DNA: TGTGCTAGTGGTTTTGGGTATGAGCAGTTCTTC. Translating gives CASGFGYEQFF. Complete variable domain (other parts from reference TRBV12-5 and TRBJ2-1): DARVTQTPRHKVTEMGQEVTMRCQPILGHNTVFWYRQTMMQGLELLAYFRNRAPLDDSGMPKDRFSAEMPDATLATLKIQPSEPRDSAVYFCASGFGYEQFFGPGTRLTVL.

As DNA, the CDR3 is TGTGCCAGCAGCGACGGACAGGCCAGCTACGAGCAGTACTTC. This sequence encodes CASSDGQASYEQYF. The chain recombines TRBV14 with TRBJ2-7, with 7 bases matching TRBD1. CDR3 size: 14 residues. In germline, CDR1 is SGHDN, CDR2 FVKESK. V was clipped by 5 bases and J by 3 bases; unmatched bases: 7.

This clone has only a few counts. CDR3 sequence: CASSDTYEQYF. The CDR3 bases are TGTGCCAGCAGTGACACCTACGAGCAGTACTTC. The chain is built from TRBV25-1 and TRBJ2-7; unclear D gene. CDR1 and CDR2 (germline): MGHDK, SYGVNS. The CDR3 totals 11 residues. V was shortened by 3 bases and J by 2 bases, with 2 bases between the two germline ends.

V gene TRBV29-1 combines with J gene TRBJ1-2; D gene unclear. Germline CDR1 SQVTM, CDR2 ANQGSEA. The CDR3 contains 12 residues. The V gene lost 3 bases and the J gene lost 3 bases, with 8 bases spanning the gap. CDR3 loop: CSVDPQDYGYTF. DNA of the CDR3: TGCAGCGTTGACCCCCAGGACTATGGCTACACCTTC.

V is TRBV23-1 and J is TRBJ1-6; no definite D call. TRBV23-1 falls under the ORF class, with uncertain function. Trimming removed 6 bases at V and 7 bases at J, with 19 bases between. This CDR3 comprises 16 residues. The CDR3 loop is CASSPRTPTSNSPLHF. Here the CDR3 DNA reads TGCGCCAGCAGCCCACGGACTCCCACGTCCAATTCACCCCTCCACTTT.

The sample holds a few counts of this clone. The chain employs TRBV30 and TRBJ1-2, with D unresolved. The CDR3 runs 16 residues. Germline lookup yields CDR1 GTSNPN and CDR2 SVGIG (reference sequence). Trimming shortened V by 0 bases and J by 6 bases, and 20 bases separated the two germline ends. The CDR3 sequence is CAWSVAQAGYPHGYTF. The DNA of the CDR3 is TGTGCCTGGAGTGTAGCCCAGGCGGGTTACCCCCATGGCTACACCTTC. Drawing the rest from reference TRBV30 and TRBJ1-2, the complete variable domain is SQTIHQWPATLVQPVGSPLSLECTVEGTSNPNLYWYRQAAGRGLQLLFYSVGIGQISSEVPQNLSASRPQDRQFILSSKKLLLSDSGFYLCAWSVAQAGYPHGYTFGSGTRLTVV.

This chain uses TRBV25-1 with TRBJ1-4; maybe TRBD1 (5 bases). V gave up 2 bases and J gave up 3 bases, with 7 bases separating them. Germline assignment: CDR1 MGHDK and CDR2 SYGVNS. This CDR3 spans 14 amino acids. The CDR3: CASSEGTANEKLFF. CDR3 in DNA: TGTGCCAGCAGTGAAGGGACGGCTAATGAAAAACTGTTTTTT.

This clone was found a few times. Other DNA sequences in this sample translate to the same CDR3. This sequence joins TRBV29-1 and TRBJ1-2; D gene uncertain. Germline V gene lookup returns CDR1 SQVTM and CDR2 ANQGSEA. V was shortened by 1 base and J by 4 bases, with 4 bases between the two germline ends. The CDR3 extends over 11 amino acids. Written as DNA, the CDR3 is TGCAGCGTTGAAGGGGGCTATGGCTACACCTTC. Translating it yields CSVEGGYGYTF.

The rearrangement uses TRBV5-6 and TRBJ2-7, with TRBD1 identical over 10 bases. Germline CDR1 is SGHDT and CDR2 is YYEEEE. J lost 3 bases, V lost 4 bases, and 7 bases had no gene match. The CDR3 consists of 15 residues. CDR3 sequence (DNA): TGTGCCAGCAGCGGCCTGGGGACAGGGGACTACGAGCAGTACTTC. It encodes CASSGLGTGDYEQYF.

V is TRBV29-1 and J is TRBJ2-1; 7 nucleotides align to TRBD1. There are 13 residues in the CDR3. V trimming: 6 bases; J trimming: 4 bases; junction bases outside the gene matches: 6. Germline lookup yields CDR1 SQVTM and CDR2 ANQGSEA. CDR3 bases: TGCAGCGTCCTAGGGACAGTTTACAATGAGCAGTTCTTC. As protein: CSVLGTVYNEQFF.